This T cell receptor beta chain was sequenced in a study of a mutant IDH1 vaccine in newly diagnosed glioma. Study background: Patients arrived already treated with radiotherapy, temozolomide, or both, most having had both. Findings and caveats of the study: Pseudoprogression appeared unlinked to shifts in leading peripheral T cell clonotypes. Among patients, 80% to 95% showed immune responses induced by the vaccine.

Produced via immunoSEQ multiplex PCR; TCRdb's table is partial and in-frame only. Among around 130,000 clones listed, around four fifths were seen once. This CDR3 is 17 amino acids long. The V and J ends lost 1 base and 2 bases, in that order; junction bases with no gene match: 5. Germline CDR1 LGHNA, CDR2 YNFKEQ. Time point reported: week 11, during vaccination. In the vaccine, a single dose held 300 ug of the mutant IDH1 20-mer peptide, along with topical imiquimod. As to this clone: Its antigen is not identified.

The V and J genes are TRBV4-2 and TRBJ2-3; TRBD2 matches at 11 bases. The source was PBMCs, collected from a glioma patient whose treatment included an IDH1 peptide vaccine. This TCR came from a man aged 40-49 years with glioma. The CDR3 reads CASSQALAGGITDTQYF. As DNA, the CDR3 is TGTGCCAGCAGCCAAGCTCTAGCGGGGGGAATCACAGATACGCAGTATTTT.